This entry features one TCR beta chain sequence. Its antigen is unidentified. Free of recent acute infections or vaccinations, the donors were healthy HIV-negative adults. The assay was immunoSEQ multiplex PCR, and TCRdb's table has in-frame clones only and misses some. The sample includes more than 550,000 clones, about 90% of them seen just once. The source of the sample is a study of shared clonotypes between healthy human individuals. General study points: A generally larger estimated richness was seen in naive subsets than in memory subsets.

Germline V gene sequence: CDR1 MNHEY, CDR2 SMNVEV (reference sequence). The CDR3 contains 15 residues. Trimming left V 6 bases short and J 6 bases short, with 21 bases between. The sequence came from a young man in good health. Some clones in this sample may be carry-over from other donors' samples. The chain is built from TRBV27 and TRBJ2-7, with D perhaps being TRBD1 or TRBD2 (5 bases each). Sequencing was performed on memory CD8+ T cells from PBMCs. Subset here: CD45RO+ cells pooled with CCR7-negative TemRA cells. The CDR3 loop reads CASSLTWDPSLEQYF. CDR3 in DNA: TGTGCCAGCAGCCTCACCTGGGACCCAAGCCTCGAGCAGTACTTC.